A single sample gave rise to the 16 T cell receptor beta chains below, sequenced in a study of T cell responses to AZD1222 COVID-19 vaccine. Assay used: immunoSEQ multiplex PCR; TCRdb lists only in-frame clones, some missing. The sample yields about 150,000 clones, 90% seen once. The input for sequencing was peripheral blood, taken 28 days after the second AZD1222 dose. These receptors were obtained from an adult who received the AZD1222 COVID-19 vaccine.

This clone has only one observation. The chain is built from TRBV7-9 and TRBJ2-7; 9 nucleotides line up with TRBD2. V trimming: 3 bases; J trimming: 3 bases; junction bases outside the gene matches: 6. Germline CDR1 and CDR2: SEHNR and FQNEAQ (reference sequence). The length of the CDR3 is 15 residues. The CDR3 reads CASSLTSGPFYEQYF. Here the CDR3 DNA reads TGTGCCAGCAGCTTGACTAGCGGTCCATTCTACGAGCAGTACTTC.

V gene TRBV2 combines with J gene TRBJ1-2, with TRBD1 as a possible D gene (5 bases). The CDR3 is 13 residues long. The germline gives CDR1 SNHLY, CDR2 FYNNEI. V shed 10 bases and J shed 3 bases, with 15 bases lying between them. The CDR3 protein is CATRQMRDYGYTF. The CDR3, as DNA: TGTGCCACCCGACAGATGCGGGACTATGGCTACACCTTC. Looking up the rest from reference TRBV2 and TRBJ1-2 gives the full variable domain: EPEVTQTPSHQVTQMGQEVILRCVPISNHLYFYWYRQILGQKVEFLVSFYNNEISEKSEIFDDQFSVERPDGSNFTLKIRSTKLEDSAMYFCATRQMRDYGYTFGSGTRLTVV.

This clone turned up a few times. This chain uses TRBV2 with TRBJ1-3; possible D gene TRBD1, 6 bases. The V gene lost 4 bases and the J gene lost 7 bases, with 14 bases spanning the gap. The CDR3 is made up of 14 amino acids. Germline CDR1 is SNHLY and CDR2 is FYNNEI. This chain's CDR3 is CASSARGLVNTIYF. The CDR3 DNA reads TGTGCCAGCAGTGCCAGGGGCCTGGTGAACACCATATATTTT.

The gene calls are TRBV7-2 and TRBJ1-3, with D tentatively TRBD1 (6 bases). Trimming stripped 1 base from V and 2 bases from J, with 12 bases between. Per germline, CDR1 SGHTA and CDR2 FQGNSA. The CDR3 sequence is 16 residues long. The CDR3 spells CASSLVGRGTGNTIYF. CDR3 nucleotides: TGTGCCAGCAGCTTAGTAGGCAGGGGAACTGGAAACACCATATATTTT.

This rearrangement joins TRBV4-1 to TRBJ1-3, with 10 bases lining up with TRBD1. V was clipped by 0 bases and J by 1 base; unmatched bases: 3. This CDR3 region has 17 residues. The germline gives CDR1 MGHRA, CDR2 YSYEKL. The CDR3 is CASSQDRDRGSGNTIYF. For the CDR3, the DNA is TGCGCCAGCAGCCAAGACCGGGACAGGGGTTCTGGAAACACCATATATTTT.

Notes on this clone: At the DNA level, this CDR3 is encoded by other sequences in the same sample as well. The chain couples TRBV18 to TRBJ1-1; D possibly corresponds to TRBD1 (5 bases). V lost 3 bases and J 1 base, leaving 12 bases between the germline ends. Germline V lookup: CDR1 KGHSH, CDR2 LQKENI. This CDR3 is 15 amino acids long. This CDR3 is CASSPPGRQNTEAFF. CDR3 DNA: TGTGCCAGCTCACCGCCGGGACGCCAGAACACTGAAGCTTTCTTT.

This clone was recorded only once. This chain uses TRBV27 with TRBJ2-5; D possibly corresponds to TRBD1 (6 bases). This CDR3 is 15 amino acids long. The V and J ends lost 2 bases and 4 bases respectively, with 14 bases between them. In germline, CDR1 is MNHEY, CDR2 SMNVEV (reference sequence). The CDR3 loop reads CASSLRGGSGETQYF. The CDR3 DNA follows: TGTGCCAGCAGTTTAAGAGGGGGATCCGGAGAGACCCAGTACTTC.

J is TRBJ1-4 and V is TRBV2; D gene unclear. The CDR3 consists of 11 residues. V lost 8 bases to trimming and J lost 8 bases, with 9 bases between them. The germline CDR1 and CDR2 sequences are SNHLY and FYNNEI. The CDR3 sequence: CASGPKEKLFF. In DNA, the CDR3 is TGTGCCAGCGGGCCGAAGGAAAAACTGTTTTTT.

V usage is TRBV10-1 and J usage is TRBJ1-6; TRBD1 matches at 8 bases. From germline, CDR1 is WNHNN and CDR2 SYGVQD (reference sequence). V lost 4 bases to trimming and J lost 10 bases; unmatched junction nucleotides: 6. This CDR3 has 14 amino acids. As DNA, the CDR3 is TGCGCCAGCAGTGGCGACAGGGGTCGGTCACCCCTCCACTTT. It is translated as CASSGDRGRSPLHF.

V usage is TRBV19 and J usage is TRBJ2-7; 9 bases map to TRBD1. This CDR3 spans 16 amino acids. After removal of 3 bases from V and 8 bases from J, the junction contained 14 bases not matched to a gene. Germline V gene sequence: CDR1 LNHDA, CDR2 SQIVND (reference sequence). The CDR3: CASSINPGTGSEQQYF. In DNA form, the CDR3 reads TGTGCCAGTAGTATCAATCCTGGGACAGGGTCTGAGCAGCAGTACTTC.

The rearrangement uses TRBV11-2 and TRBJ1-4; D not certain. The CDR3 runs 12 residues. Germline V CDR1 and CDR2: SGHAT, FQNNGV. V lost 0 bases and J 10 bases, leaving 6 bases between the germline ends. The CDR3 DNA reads TGTGCCAGCAGCTTAGATCGGGGAAAACTGTTTTTT. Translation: CASSLDRGKLFF.

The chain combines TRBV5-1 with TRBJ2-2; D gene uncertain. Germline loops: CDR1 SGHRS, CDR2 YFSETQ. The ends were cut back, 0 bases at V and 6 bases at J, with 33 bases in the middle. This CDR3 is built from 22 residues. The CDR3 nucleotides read TGCGCCAGCAGCTTGGATAGGGTAATCACCTCACTCCGGCGCCGCCCCCCCGGGGAGCTGTTTTTT. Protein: CASSLDRVITSLRRRPPGELFF.

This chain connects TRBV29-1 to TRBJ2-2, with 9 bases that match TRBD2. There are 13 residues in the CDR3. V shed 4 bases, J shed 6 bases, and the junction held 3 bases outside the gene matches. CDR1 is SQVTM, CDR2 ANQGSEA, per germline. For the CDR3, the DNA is TGCAGCGTTGGTCCTAGCGGGGCCGGGGAGCTGTTTTTT. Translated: CSVGPSGAGELFF.

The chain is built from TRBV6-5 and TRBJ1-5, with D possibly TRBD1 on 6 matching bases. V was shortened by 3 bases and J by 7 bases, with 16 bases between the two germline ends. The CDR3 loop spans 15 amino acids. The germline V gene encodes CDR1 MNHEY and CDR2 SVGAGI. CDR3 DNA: TGTGCCAGCAGTTATCCGGACAGTAGGAACCAGCCCCAGCATTTT. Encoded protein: CASSYPDSRNQPQHF.

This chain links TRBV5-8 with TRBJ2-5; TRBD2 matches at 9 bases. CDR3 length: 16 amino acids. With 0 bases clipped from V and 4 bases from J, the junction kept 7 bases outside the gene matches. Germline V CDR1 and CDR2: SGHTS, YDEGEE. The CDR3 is CASSLGGGGGRETQYF. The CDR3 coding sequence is TGTGCCAGCAGCTTGGGGGGCGGGGGGGGACGAGAGACCCAGTACTTC.

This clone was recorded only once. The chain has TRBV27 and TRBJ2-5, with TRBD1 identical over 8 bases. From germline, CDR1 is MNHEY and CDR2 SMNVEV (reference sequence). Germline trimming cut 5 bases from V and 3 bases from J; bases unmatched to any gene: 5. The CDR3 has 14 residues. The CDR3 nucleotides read TGTGCCAGCAGTCCAACGGACAGGGAAGAGACCCAGTACTTC. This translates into CASSPTDREETQYF.